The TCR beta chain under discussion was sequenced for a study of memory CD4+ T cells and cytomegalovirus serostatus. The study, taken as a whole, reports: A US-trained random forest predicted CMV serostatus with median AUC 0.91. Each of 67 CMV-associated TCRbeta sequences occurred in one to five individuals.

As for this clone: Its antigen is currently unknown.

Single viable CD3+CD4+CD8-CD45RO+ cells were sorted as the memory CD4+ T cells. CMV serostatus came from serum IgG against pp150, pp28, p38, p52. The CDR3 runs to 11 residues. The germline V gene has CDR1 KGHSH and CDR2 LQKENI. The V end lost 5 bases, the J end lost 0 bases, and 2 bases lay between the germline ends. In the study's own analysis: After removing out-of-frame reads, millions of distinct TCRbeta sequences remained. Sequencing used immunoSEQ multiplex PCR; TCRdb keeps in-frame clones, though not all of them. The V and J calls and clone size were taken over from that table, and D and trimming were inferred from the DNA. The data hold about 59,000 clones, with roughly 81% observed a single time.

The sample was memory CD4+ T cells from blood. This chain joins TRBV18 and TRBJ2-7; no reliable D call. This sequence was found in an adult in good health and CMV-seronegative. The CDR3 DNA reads TGTGCCAGCTCATCCTCCTACGAGCAGTACTTC. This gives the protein CASSSSYEQYF.